This T cell receptor (beta chain) originates from a study of cytotoxic CD8 clonotypes in ibrutinib-treated CLL. The data were produced by immunoSEQ multiplex PCR, yet TCRdb's version contains in-frame clones alone and is incomplete. There are more than 45,000 clones in the sample; 83% occur only once, and just over 20% lies in the top ten. This sequence was found in a human donor with chronic lymphocytic leukemia. The material sequenced was PBMCs, taken after 24 months of ibrutinib treatment.

CDR3 bases: TGTGCCAGCAGTTTATTTTCCATACAACCCTCTAACACCGGGGAGCTGTTTTTT. Translated: CASSLFSIQPSNTGELFF. V usage is TRBV28 and J usage is TRBJ2-2, with D hard to call. Trimming left V 1 base short and J 2 bases short, with 17 bases between. Germline V lookup: CDR1 MDHEN, CDR2 SYDVKM. This CDR3 is 18 amino acids long.